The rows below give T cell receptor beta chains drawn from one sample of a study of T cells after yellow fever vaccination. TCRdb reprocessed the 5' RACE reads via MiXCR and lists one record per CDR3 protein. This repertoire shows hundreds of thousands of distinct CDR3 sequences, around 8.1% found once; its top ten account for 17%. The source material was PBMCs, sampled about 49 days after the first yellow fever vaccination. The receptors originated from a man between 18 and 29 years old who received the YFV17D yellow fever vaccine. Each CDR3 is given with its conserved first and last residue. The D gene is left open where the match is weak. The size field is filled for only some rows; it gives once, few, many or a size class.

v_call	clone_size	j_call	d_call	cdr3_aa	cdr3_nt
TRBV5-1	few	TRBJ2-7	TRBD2	CASSLATSGSEQYF	TGCGCCAGCAGCTTGGCCACTAGCGGTTCCGAGCAGTACTTC
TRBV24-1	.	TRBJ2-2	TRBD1	CATSGQGDTGELFF	TGTGCCACCAGTGGACAGGGGGACACCGGGGAGCTGTTTTTT
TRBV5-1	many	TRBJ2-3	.	CASRQGGSDTQYF	TGCGCCAGCCGACAGGGAGGATCGGATACGCAGTATTTT
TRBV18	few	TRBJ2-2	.	CASSPEGQIAGELFF	TGTGCCAGCTCACCGGAAGGACAGATCGCCGGGGAGCTGTTTTTT
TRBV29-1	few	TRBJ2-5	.	CSVGSESGSKTQYF	TGCAGCGTTGGGTCCGAATCAGGGTCGAAGACCCAGTACTTC
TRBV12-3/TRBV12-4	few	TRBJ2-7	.	CASSLGLYEQYF	TGTGCCAGCAGTTTAGGGCTGTACGAGCAGTACTTC
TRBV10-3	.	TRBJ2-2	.	CAITRGVNTGELFF	TGTGCCATCACCCGCGGGGTGAACACCGGGGAGCTGTTTTTT
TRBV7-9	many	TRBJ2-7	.	CASSSGTQEQYF	TGTGCCAGCAGCTCCGGGACACAGGAGCAGTACTTC
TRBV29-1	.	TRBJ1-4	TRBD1	CSVTGATNEKLFF	TGCAGCGTCACAGGGGCAACTAATGAAAAACTGTTTTTT
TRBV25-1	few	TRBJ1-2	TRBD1	CASSVGQGYGYTF	TGTGCCAGCAGTGTCGGACAGGGCTATGGCTACACCTTC
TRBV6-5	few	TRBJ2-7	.	CASSYRGAPYEQYF	TGTGCCAGCAGTTACCGAGGGGCCCCCTACGAGCAGTACTTC
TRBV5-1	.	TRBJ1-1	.	CASSLDITGTEAFF	TGCGCCAGCAGCTTGGATATCACCGGGACTGAAGCTTTCTTT
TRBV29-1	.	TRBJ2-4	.	CSVEARGAVGKNIQYF	TGCAGCGTTGAAGCCCGAGGGGCGGTTGGGAAAAACATTCAGTACTTC
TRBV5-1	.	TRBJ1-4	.	CASSLAGPATNEKLFF	TGCGCCAGCAGCCTCGCCGGACCCGCAACTAATGAAAAACTGTTTTTT
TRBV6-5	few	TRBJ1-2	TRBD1	CASSYSAGGSYGYTF	TGTGCCAGCAGTTACTCGGCAGGGGGCAGCTATGGCTACACCTTC
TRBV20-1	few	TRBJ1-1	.	CSARQGRDTEAFF	TGCAGTGCTAGACAGGGAAGGGACACTGAAGCTTTCTTT
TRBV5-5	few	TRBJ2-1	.	CASSSGPWSDEQFF	TGTGCCAGCAGCTCTGGCCCGTGGAGTGATGAGCAGTTCTTC
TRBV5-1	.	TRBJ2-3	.	CASSLDWSSTDTQYF	TGCGCCAGCAGCTTGGACTGGTCTAGCACAGATACGCAGTATTTT
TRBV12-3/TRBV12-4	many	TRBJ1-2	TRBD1	CASRPGQGSGYTF	TGTGCCAGCAGGCCGGGACAGGGATCGGGCTACACCTTC
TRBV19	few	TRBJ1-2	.	CASSPLVMKDGYTF	TGTGCCAGTAGTCCTTTGGTAATGAAGGACGGCTACACCTTC
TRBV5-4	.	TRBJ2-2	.	CASRLGSGSNTGELFF	TGTGCCAGCAGGTTGGGATCAGGATCGAACACCGGGGAGCTGTTTTTT
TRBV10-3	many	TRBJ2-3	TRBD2	CATARAGVDTQYF	TGTGCCACCGCGAGGGCGGGGGTAGATACGCAGTATTTT
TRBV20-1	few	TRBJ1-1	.	CSATDSTEAFF	TGCAGTGCTACGGACAGCACTGAAGCTTTCTTT
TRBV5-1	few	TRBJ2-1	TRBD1	CASSLQTGGAWASDEQFF	TGCGCCAGCAGCTTACAGACAGGGGGCGCATGGGCTTCGGATGAGCAGTTCTTC
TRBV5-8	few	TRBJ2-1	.	CASSYSESSYNEQFF	TGTGCCAGCAGTTATAGCGAGAGCTCCTACAATGAGCAGTTCTTC
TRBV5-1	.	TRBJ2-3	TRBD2	CASSRASGVSTDTQYF	TGCGCCAGCAGCCGCGCTAGCGGAGTTTCTACAGATACGCAGTATTTT
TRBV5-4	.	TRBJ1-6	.	CASSSFRGRTGNSPLHF	TGTGCCAGCAGTTCATTCAGGGGACGAACCGGGAATTCACCCCTCCACTTT
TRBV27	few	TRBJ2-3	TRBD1	CASSLSRTGGTDTQYF	TGTGCCAGCAGTTTATCCCGAACAGGGGGCACGGATACGCAGTATTTT
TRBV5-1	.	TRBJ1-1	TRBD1	CASSFWDSLAAEAFF	TGCGCCAGCAGCTTCTGGGACAGCCTGGCAGCTGAAGCTTTCTTT
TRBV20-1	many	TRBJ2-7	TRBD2	CSAGGGLASHEQYF	TGCAGTGCTGGGGGGGGACTAGCTTCCCACGAGCAGTACTTC
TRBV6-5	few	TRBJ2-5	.	CASSYVRYQETQYF	TGTGCCAGCAGTTACGTCCGGTACCAAGAGACCCAGTACTTC
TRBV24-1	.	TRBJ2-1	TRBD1	CATSDSRTGGDEQFF	TGTGCCACCAGTGACTCACGGACAGGGGGCGATGAGCAGTTCTTC
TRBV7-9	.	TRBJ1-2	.	CASSTTGAWGAGYTF	TGTGCCAGCAGCACAACGGGGGCCTGGGGGGCCGGCTACACCTTC
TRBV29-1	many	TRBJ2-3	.	CSVELGAEGVADTQYF	TGCAGCGTTGAACTGGGAGCGGAGGGGGTCGCAGATACGCAGTATTTT
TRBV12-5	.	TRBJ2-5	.	CASGPLGGAEETQYF	TGTGCTAGTGGTCCCCTCGGGGGCGCGGAGGAGACCCAGTACTTC
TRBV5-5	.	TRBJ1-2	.	CASSLDYGRDSNNYGYTF	TGTGCCAGCAGCTTGGATTATGGCAGGGATTCCAACAACTATGGCTACACCTTC
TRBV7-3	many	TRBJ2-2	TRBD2	CASSTSGTSVYTGELFF	TGTGCCAGCAGCACCTCCGGGACTAGCGTTTACACCGGGGAGCTGTTTTTT
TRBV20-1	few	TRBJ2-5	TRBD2	CSARDAGEGETQYF	TGCAGTGCTAGAGATGCCGGGGAGGGAGAGACCCAGTACTTC
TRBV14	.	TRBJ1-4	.	CASSPLGRVNEKLFF	TGTGCCAGCAGCCCACTCGGCAGGGTGAATGAAAAACTGTTTTTT
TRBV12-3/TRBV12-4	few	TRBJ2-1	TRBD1	CASSTGGPYNEQFF	TGTGCCAGCAGCACAGGGGGACCCTACAATGAGCAGTTCTTC
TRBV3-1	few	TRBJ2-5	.	CASPYSQETQYF	TGTGCCAGCCCCTACTCTCAAGAGACCCAGTACTTC
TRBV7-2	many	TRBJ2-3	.	CASSLVVGGLADTQYF	TGTGCCAGCAGCTTAGTGGTGGGGGGGCTAGCAGATACGCAGTATTTT